This T cell receptor beta chain appears in the sequencing data of a study of cytomegalovirus exposure and HLA in healthy donors. Overall study results and limits: In vitro checks showed that three CMV-associated chains really do target CMV antigens. A previous analysis found most TCR beta V segments productive roughly 87% or roughly 30% of the time.

A multiplex PCR was run with 60 Vbeta primers and 13 Jbeta primers. The table came from immunoSEQ multiplex PCR; TCRdb's copy has only in-frame clones and leaves some out. The sample lists 100,000 to 150,000 clones, around three quarters seen once, with approximately 1.3% in the top ten. This CDR3 comprises 16 residues. V was clipped by 2 bases and J by 8 bases; unmatched bases: 10. The germline CDR1 and CDR2 sequences are MDHEN and SYDVKM. About this clone itself: Its antigen remains unidentified.

What was sequenced was PBMCs. The V gene is TRBV28, the J gene TRBJ1-2; 11 bases fit TRBD1. This sequence was found in a female donor in good health and CMV-seronegative. CDR3: CASSLMGTGGSGGYTF. Here the CDR3 DNA reads TGTGCCAGCAGTTTAATGGGGACAGGGGGTTCAGGAGGCTACACCTTC.